The rows below give T cell receptor beta chains drawn from one sample of a study of human T cells and chemical hapten exposure. TCRdb used MiXCR to reprocess the RACE reads, holding one entry per CDR3 protein. This sample has about 97,000 distinct CDR3 sequences, with around 25% found just once. Here the sequenced sample was whole blood, taken in connection with sensitization to the hapten diphenylcyclopropenone (DPC). The receptors originated from a man aged 35 to 55 with alopecia areata. Some clones in this sample may be carry-over from other donors' samples. The CDR3 runs from the conserved cysteine through the conserved F or W. The order of the fields is J gene, D gene, V gene, clone size, CDR3 DNA, CDR3 protein. D genes are given only for firm matches. For some rows the clone size is stated as once, few or many, or as a class when expanded; others skip it.

J: TRBJ2-1
D: TRBD1
V: TRBV25-1
size: -
DNA: TGTGCCAGCAAGGGACAGGGGTCCTACAATGAGCAGTTCTTC
CDR3: CASKGQGSYNEQFF

J: TRBJ2-3
D: TRBD1
V: TRBV24-1
size: many
DNA: TGTGCCACCAAACAGGGGCGCACAGATACGCAGTATTTT
CDR3: CATKQGRTDTQYF

J: TRBJ2-3
D: -
V: TRBV9
size: few
DNA: TGTGCCAGCAGCGTAGAAGATACGCAGTATTTT
CDR3: CASSVEDTQYF

J: TRBJ2-3
D: -
V: TRBV6-1
size: few
DNA: TGTGCCAGCAGTGGGGGGTGGGGAAGTCTCAGCACAGATACGCAGTATTTT
CDR3: CASSGGWGSLSTDTQYF

J: TRBJ1-1
D: -
V: TRBV18
size: -
DNA: TGTGCCAGCTCACCTCTGAGGGGGGACACTGAAGCTTTCTTT
CDR3: CASSPLRGDTEAFF

J: TRBJ2-3
D: -
V: TRBV12-3/TRBV12-4
size: -
DNA: TGTGCCAGCAGTTTACCTAGACTTGGCACAGATACGCAGTATTTT
CDR3: CASSLPRLGTDTQYF

J: TRBJ2-5
D: -
V: TRBV20-1
size: few
DNA: TGCAGTGCTATTCGAGACGGGACCCCCAAAGAGACCCAGTACTTC
CDR3: CSAIRDGTPKETQYF

J: TRBJ2-1
D: TRBD2
V: TRBV18
size: few
DNA: TGTGCCAGCTCACCCCTAGCGGGAGGAGACAATGAGCAGTTCTTC
CDR3: CASSPLAGGDNEQFF

J: TRBJ2-3
D: TRBD1
V: TRBV20-1
size: few
DNA: TGCAGTGCTTTGGGGTTGGGACAGGGCACAGATACGCAGTATTTT
CDR3: CSALGLGQGTDTQYF

J: TRBJ2-5
D: -
V: TRBV5-1
size: -
DNA: TGCGCCAGCAGCCCACGATCGGTTCAAGAGACCCAGTACTTC
CDR3: CASSPRSVQETQYF

J: TRBJ2-6
D: -
V: TRBV6-2/TRBV6-3
size: few
DNA: TGTGCCAGCAGTTACGTCGTGGCTGGGGCCAACGTCCTGACTTTC
CDR3: CASSYVVAGANVLTF

J: TRBJ2-6
D: -
V: TRBV27
size: -
DNA: TGTGCCAGCAGTTCCCACCCGGGACGGACTGCGCTCTCTGGGGCCAACGTCCTGACTTTC
CDR3: CASSSHPGRTALSGANVLTF

J: TRBJ2-5
D: -
V: TRBV9
size: -
DNA: TGTGCCAGCAGCGTAGCTGGGCTACAAGAGACCCAGTACTTC
CDR3: CASSVAGLQETQYF

J: TRBJ2-7
D: TRBD1
V: TRBV5-7
size: few
DNA: TGTGCCAGCAGATGGAAGGGACAGGGGGCTGACGAGCAGTACTTC
CDR3: CASRWKGQGADEQYF